The text below deals with one T cell receptor (beta chain). The data belong to a study of identical twins. V dropped 0 bases and J dropped 5; count of bases not matched to a gene: 8. Per the germline V gene, CDR1 is SGHRS and CDR2 is YFSETQ. The CDR3 is 16 residues long. Each CDR3 protein is one row after TCRdb ran MiXCR on the 5' RACE reads. The repertoire includes 700,000 to 950,000 distinct CDR3 sequences, around 12% of them detected once, and about 1.5% sits in the top ten. The data were also submitted as part of a second study, on yellow fever vaccine responses in identical twins.

The chain couples TRBV5-1 to TRBJ2-5; TRBD2 agrees at 9 bases. This TCR was sampled from a woman aged 18-29 years in good health. Specimen: PBMCs. The CDR3 DNA sequence: TGCGCCAGCAGCTTGGCCGGGCGGGGGGGCCAGGAGACCCAGTACTTC. Its translation: CASSLAGRGGQETQYF.